The following is a T cell receptor (beta chain) sequence with its context. This sample stems from a study of blood T cell repertoires in COVID-19. Looking at the study overall: Italy, Spain and the United States were the sources of the convalescent and acute COVID-19 samples. T cells, B-cell-depleted T cells, or PBMCs provided the cDNA or gDNA that served as material.

Trimming took 4 bases from V and 9 from J, leaving 19 bases between them. The CDR3 totals 16 residues. Germline assignment: CDR1 SGHAT and CDR2 FQNNGV. The protocol was immunoSEQ multiplex PCR, while the TCRdb copy is restricted to in-frame clones and leaves out a portion. The table includes 180,000 or so clones, 75% to 80% detected once. The chain carries TRBV11-2 and TRBJ1-6; perhaps TRBD1 as D (6 bases). This TCR was sampled from a woman between 50 and 59 years old with active or convalescent COVID-19. The sequenced material came from peripheral blood. The DNA for the CDR3 is TGTGCCAGCAGCTCCTCGGCCAGGGGAGGGTCTTCACCCCTCCACTTT. Amino acid sequence: CASSSSARGGSSPLHF.